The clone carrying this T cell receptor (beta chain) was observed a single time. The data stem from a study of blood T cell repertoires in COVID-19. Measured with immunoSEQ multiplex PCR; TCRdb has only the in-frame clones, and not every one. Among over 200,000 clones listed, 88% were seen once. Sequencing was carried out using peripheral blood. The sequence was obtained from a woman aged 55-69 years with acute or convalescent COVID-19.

The CDR3 spells CASSDSAIQAYNEQFF. The CDR3 nucleotides are TGTGCCAGCAGTGACTCGGCTATACAGGCCTACAATGAGCAGTTCTTC. J is TRBJ2-1 and V is TRBV6-4; possible D gene TRBD1, 5 bases. In germline, CDR1 is MRHNA, CDR2 SNTAGT. The ends were cut back, 0 bases at V and 2 bases at J, with 11 bases in the middle. This CDR3 region has 16 residues.